This entry describes one TCR beta chain. This entry comes from a study of cytomegalovirus exposure and HLA in healthy donors. Study as a whole: Both the approximately 120 validation repertoires and the 500 to 700 first-cohort repertoires used the same platform, as reported by a later analysis.

The CDR3 sequence is 13 residues long. V lost 1 base and J lost 6, with 7 bases in between. The germline V gene encodes CDR1 LGHNT and CDR2 FRNRAP. The donors formed part of the approximately 120-subject validation cohort, distinct from the roughly 730-subject first cohort. Clones were read by immunoSEQ multiplex PCR, and TCRdb kept only the in-frame ones, dropping some. The sample records some 330,000 clones, 80% to 90% being singletons. The origin of this receptor is a woman aged 18-29 years in good health and CMV-seronegative. Sequencing was performed on PBMCs. The chain joins TRBV12-5 to TRBJ1-5; D may be TRBD1 (5 bases). CDR3 amino acids: CASGLGGGQPQHF. The CDR3 nucleotides read TGTGCTAGTGGTTTGGGGGGGGGTCAGCCCCAGCATTTT.